This T cell receptor beta chain was found in a study of blood T cell repertoires in COVID-19. Background on the study: Samples of COVID-19 (acute and convalescent) were obtained from the United States, Italy and Spain. The cDNA or gDNA used as material had been derived from T cells, B-cell-depleted T cells, or PBMCs.

In the study's own analysis: Nucleated cell number was recorded as an estimate derived from reference gene primer amplification. Libraries were prepared by immunoSEQ multiplex PCR; TCRdb keeps only in-frame clonotypes and omits some of them. The V and J calls and clone size come from that table; D and trimming were worked out from the DNA. Among about 360,000 clones listed, about 88% were seen once. CDR1 is LNHNV, CDR2 YYDKDF, per germline (reference sequence). This CDR3 has 13 amino acids. Trimming took 8 bases from V and 5 from J; bases not matched to a gene: 5. Sequencing was done on a sample of peripheral blood. This TCR derives from a human donor in a cohort sampled during active COVID-19. The chain combines TRBV15 with TRBJ2-2; 7 bases align to TRBD2. The CDR3 protein is CATGRGWTGELFF. The CDR3 DNA is TGTGCCACCGGGAGGGGATGGACCGGGGAGCTGTTTTTT.